This T cell receptor (beta chain) was sequenced for a study of PD-L1 blockade in urothelial cancer. The overall study: Patients had undergone 0 to 3 prior chemotherapy regimens. Blood samples had a median of 141,255 T cells. Overall study results and limits: Tumor-linked clones in blood grew more by 3 weeks in durable-benefit patients.

Time point given: peripheral blood 6 weeks after treatment start. For each patient, 1 to 8 samples were obtained, pretreatment and on-treatment. Produced via immunoSEQ multiplex PCR; TCRdb's table is partial and in-frame only. The sample yields 25,000 to 35,000 clones, around three quarters seen once. This clone has just one count. What it recognizes is unknown. Germline V CDR1 and CDR2: KGHSH, LQKENI. V was pared by 3 bases and J by 3 bases, with 6 bases of the junction left unmatched. The length of the CDR3 is 15 residues. This TCR was sampled from a man aged 65 to 79 with urothelial cancer. The sample consisted of PBMCs, taken around atezolizumab (anti-PD-L1) treatment. V is TRBV18 and J is TRBJ2-7, with TRBD1 matching 9 bases. This chain's CDR3 is CASSPLGQGYYEQYF. The CDR3 nucleotides are TGTGCCAGCTCACCCTTGGGACAGGGTTACTACGAGCAGTACTTC.